A selection of T cell receptor beta chains follows, all from one sample in a study of OX40 agonist ivuxolimab in advanced cancers. The assay was immunoSEQ multiplex PCR, and TCRdb's table has in-frame clones only and misses some. The data contain around 62,000 clones, around 83% of them singletons. Here the sequenced sample was CD4+ or CD8+ T cells sorted from blood, taken in a trial of the OX40 agonist ivuxolimab. These receptors originate from an adult with an advanced solid tumor such as melanoma, head and neck, liver or kidney cancer. Each CDR3 is given with its conserved first and last residue. Each record gives: J gene, V gene, D gene, clone size, CDR3 protein, CDR3 DNA. D genes are given only for firm matches. Rows give clone size only sometimes, using once, few, many, or a class for an expanded clone.

TRBJ1-4 TRBV29-1 . . CSVEGVETEKLFF TGCAGCGTTGAAGGCGTGGAGACAGAAAAACTGTTTTTT
TRBJ1-2 TRBV9 TRBD1 . CASSVDQQGDGYTF TGTGCCAGCAGCGTAGATCAACAGGGGGATGGCTACACCTTC
TRBJ2-5 TRBV19 . . CASGRIEETQYF TGTGCCAGTGGACGCATAGAAGAGACCCAGTACTTC
TRBJ1-1 TRBV9 . . CASSAEAMNTEAFF TGTGCCAGCAGCGCCGAAGCAATGAACACTGAAGCTTTCTTT
TRBJ1-1 TRBV7-6 . . CASSLGIGGMNTETFF TGTGCCAGCAGCTTGGGGATTGGGGGCATGAACACTGAAACTTTCTTT
TRBJ1-5 TRBV6-7 . . CASSLPGTAHLLTLSNQPQHF TGTGCCAGCAGTCTTCCCGGGACGGCCCATCTTTTGACCCTTAGCAATCAGCCCCAGCATTTT
TRBJ2-7 TRBV27 . . CASSLISGQGPYEQYF TGTGCCAGCAGTTTAATTTCAGGGCAGGGGCCCTACGAGCAGTACTTC
TRBJ1-1 TRBV7-8 TRBD1 . CASSGRDRGSNTEAFF TGTGCCAGCAGCGGAAGGGACAGGGGGTCGAACACTGAAGCTTTCTTT
TRBJ1-5 TRBV23-1 TRBD1 . CASSQSGQDNQPQHF TGCGCCAGCAGTCAATCCGGACAGGACAATCAGCCCCAGCATTTT
TRBJ1-2 TRBV2 . few CASSGRGGGYGYTF TGTGCCAGCAGTGGGAGGGGTGGAGGGTATGGCTACACCTTC
TRBJ2-1 TRBV20-1 . . CSAGTWNEQFF TGCAGTGCTGGAACGTGGAATGAGCAGTTCTTC
TRBJ1-6 TRBV6-1 TRBD1 . CASSEGQFYSPLHF TGTGCCAGCAGTGAGGGACAGTTCTATTCACCCCTCCACTTT
TRBJ1-2 TRBV2 TRBD1 few CAGEGQDLRGYTF TGTGCCGGTGAGGGACAGGATCTTCGGGGCTACACCTTC
TRBJ2-7 TRBV27 TRBD1 . CASRTDRGMDEQYF TGTGCCAGCAGGACCGACAGGGGGATGGACGAGCAGTACTTC
TRBJ2-1 TRBV10-3 . . CAISPRDLLNEQFF TGTGCCATCAGTCCCCGGGACTTACTCAATGAGCAGTTCTTC